Shown below are 17 T cell receptor beta chains from a single sample sequenced in a study of read filtering for tumor transcriptome and immune sequencing. Molecular barcoded adaptors covering alpha/delta and beta/gamma chains were used on 400 to 450 ng RNA. Each CDR3 protein is one row after TCRdb ran MiXCR on the reads. The table has tens of thousands of distinct CDR3 sequences, approximately 19% seen once; the top ten hold roughly 13%. Sample: a population of CD138-negative cells sorted from bone marrow. The receptors shown here come from a donor over 35 with multiple myeloma.

This clonotype has more than one count but fewer than ten. The CDR3 protein is CASSRMGEKLFF. The CDR3 DNA is TGTGCCAGCAGCCGAATGGGGGAAAAACTGTTTTTT. The rearrangement joins TRBV3-1 to TRBJ1-4; D gene uncertain. The CDR3 extends over 12 amino acids. V was clipped by 4 bases and J by 8 bases, with 8 bases between them. Germline V gene sequence: CDR1 LGHDT, CDR2 YNNKEL (reference sequence).

Ten or more counts support this clonotype. The rearrangement links TRBV7-3 to TRBJ1-5; D is perhaps TRBD1 (5 bases). Trimming left V 5 bases short and J 8 bases short, with 10 bases between. Germline V lookup: CDR1 SGHTA, CDR2 FQGTGA. This CDR3 has 12 amino acids. The CDR3 here is CASSAPGKPQHF. Written as DNA, the CDR3 is TGTGCCAGCAGCGCACCAGGGAAGCCCCAGCATTTT.

This clonotype was detected only a few times. V is TRBV29-1 and J is TRBJ1-2, with D possibly matching TRBD1 (5 bases). The CDR3 spans 14 residues. In germline, CDR1 is SQVTM, CDR2 ANQGSEA. The V and J ends lost 0 bases and 6 bases respectively, with 14 bases between them. CDR3 residues: CSVEEGQGVDGYTF. Written as DNA, the CDR3 is TGCAGCGTTGAAGAAGGTCAGGGAGTAGATGGCTACACCTTC.

This chain connects TRBV11-3 to TRBJ2-7, with 7 bases fitting TRBD2. Germline V gives CDR1 SGHNT, CDR2 YENEEA. This CDR3 contains 14 residues. V shed 8 bases, J shed 3 bases, and the junction held 10 bases outside the gene matches. The CDR3 nucleotides are TGTGCCAGCTCACGGGAGGAGGTGAGCTACGAGCAGTACTTC. Protein: CASSREEVSYEQYF.

This clonotype was observed at least ten times. The chain combines TRBV7-6 with TRBJ1-5; no clear D gene. The length of the CDR3 is 16 residues. V lost 1 base and J lost 3, with 13 bases in between. Germline lookup yields CDR1 SGHVS and CDR2 FNYEAQ. The DNA for the CDR3 is TGTGCCAGCAGCTTAGTTCGCAGCCGCATCAATCAGCCCCAGCATTTT. Its translation is CASSLVRSRINQPQHF.

On this clonotype itself: A much more abundant neighbour one base away suggests this may be a read error. The chain links TRBV27 to TRBJ2-7, with unresolved D. Looked up from germline, CDR1 is MNHEY and CDR2 is SMNVEV (reference sequence). The CDR3 length is 11 residues. CDR3 coding DNA: TGTGCCAGCAGGGGGTTCAACGAGCAGCACTTC. Translated, it gives CASRGFNEQHF.

The chain has TRBV20-1 and TRBJ2-3; 8 nucleotides align to TRBD2. V lost 1 base and J lost 0; bases outside the gene matches: 3. This CDR3 has 15 residues. Germline V lookup: CDR1 DFQATT, CDR2 SNEGSKA (reference sequence). Here the CDR3 DNA reads TGCAGTGCTAGAGGGGCTAGCGGGAGCACAGATACGCAGTATTTT. Translation gives CSARGASGSTDTQYF.

This clonotype was seen at least ten times. This chain uses TRBV14 with TRBJ1-5; D might be TRBD1 (6 bases). V lost 2 bases to trimming and J lost 4 bases, with 9 bases between them. The germline V gene encodes CDR1 SGHDN and CDR2 FVKESK. This CDR3 is built from 14 residues. The DNA of the CDR3 is TGTGCCAGCAGCCAAACAGGGAAGAATCAGCCCCAGCATTTT. This codes for CASSQTGKNQPQHF.

A note on this clonotype: Since a much larger clone is just one base distant, this may be a read error. The rearrangement links TRBV20-1 to TRBJ2-6; either TRBD1 or TRBD2 may supply D (5 bases each). This CDR3 spans 14 amino acids. The V end was cut by 2 bases, the J end by 4 bases, with 9 bases between. CDR1 is DFQATT and CDR2 is SNEGSKA in the germline V gene (reference sequence). The CDR3 reads CSARQGPGANVLTF. The CDR3 bases are TGCAGTGCTAGACAGGGACCCGGGGCCAACGTCCTGACTTTC.

The rearrangement links TRBV10-3 to TRBJ2-5; D not resolved. V was shortened by 6 bases and J by 2 bases, with 7 bases between the two germline ends. The CDR3 sequence is 12 residues long. Per germline, CDR1 ENHRY and CDR2 SYGVKD. CDR3 in DNA: TGTGCCATCAGGGGCTTGCAAGAGACCCAGTACTTC. Translation: CAIRGLQETQYF.

There are many counts of this clonotype. This chain joins TRBV28 and TRBJ2-6, with 8 bases identical to TRBD1. The germline CDR1 and CDR2 sequences are MDHEN and SYDVKM. The CDR3 runs to 17 residues. V was clipped by 3 bases and J by 1 base; unmatched bases: 5. The CDR3 sequence is CASSLGRGLSGANVLTF. The CDR3 DNA reads TGTGCCAGCAGTTTGGGCAGGGGGCTTTCTGGGGCCAACGTCCTGACTTTC.

This clonotype came up many times. The J gene is TRBJ2-3, the V gene TRBV5-1, with D perhaps TRBD1 (5 bases). V lost 3 bases and J 5 bases, leaving 10 bases between the germline ends. Germline assignment: CDR1 SGHRS and CDR2 YFSETQ. The CDR3 contains 13 residues. The CDR3 protein is CASSYGQGDTQYF. The CDR3 region has the DNA TGCGCCAGCAGCTACGGGCAGGGAGATACGCAGTATTTT.

This clonotype was found many times. The chain joins TRBV29-1 to TRBJ2-4, with TRBD1 matching 7 bases. CDR1 is SQVTM, CDR2 ANQGSEA, per germline. With 7 bases clipped from V and 8 bases from J, the junction kept 8 bases outside the gene matches. The CDR3 has 12 residues. This chain's CDR3 is CSGRTGVDIQYF. The CDR3 DNA reads as TGCAGCGGCAGAACAGGGGTTGACATTCAGTACTTC.

This clonotype was seen at least ten times. The chain uses TRBV2 and TRBJ2-5; 9 nucleotides align to TRBD2. This CDR3 region has 16 residues. V dropped 2 bases and J dropped 7; count of bases not matched to a gene: 11. In germline, CDR1 is SNHLY, CDR2 FYNNEI. This CDR3 reads CASSELASGVLGTQYF. The CDR3 nucleotides are TGTGCCAGCAGTGAACTGGCTAGCGGGGTCCTGGGGACCCAGTACTTC.

The chain joins TRBV11-3 to TRBJ2-1; the match to TRBD2 covers 10 bases. The germline CDR1 and CDR2 sequences are SGHNT and YENEEA. CDR3 length: 16 residues. Unmatched junction bases numbered 11, after V lost 8 bases and J lost 4 bases. The CDR3 protein is CASRQSGGAVYNEQFF. The CDR3 DNA sequence: TGTGCCAGCCGCCAAAGCGGGGGGGCGGTGTACAATGAGCAGTTCTTC.

This clonotype occurred many times. The chain recombines TRBV27 with TRBJ1-1, with D possibly being TRBD1 (5 bases). CDR1 MNHEY and CDR2 SMNVEV come from the germline V gene (reference sequence). The V and J ends lost 5 bases and 0 bases respectively, with 7 bases between them. This CDR3 comprises 13 residues. CDR3 DNA: TGTGCCAGCAGTGGGGGGGTGAACACTGAAGCTTTCTTT. Its protein is CASSGGVNTEAFF.

The table lists this clonotype with many counts. The chain combines TRBV20-1 with TRBJ2-5; 11 positions agree with TRBD2. There are 18 residues in the CDR3. CDR1 DFQATT and CDR2 SNEGSKA come from the germline V gene (reference sequence). V shed 0 bases, J shed 5 bases, and the junction held 14 bases outside the gene matches. The CDR3 protein is CSARDWGVAGGPDETQYF. The CDR3 nucleotides are TGCAGTGCTAGAGATTGGGGAGTAGCGGGAGGGCCAGATGAGACCCAGTACTTC.